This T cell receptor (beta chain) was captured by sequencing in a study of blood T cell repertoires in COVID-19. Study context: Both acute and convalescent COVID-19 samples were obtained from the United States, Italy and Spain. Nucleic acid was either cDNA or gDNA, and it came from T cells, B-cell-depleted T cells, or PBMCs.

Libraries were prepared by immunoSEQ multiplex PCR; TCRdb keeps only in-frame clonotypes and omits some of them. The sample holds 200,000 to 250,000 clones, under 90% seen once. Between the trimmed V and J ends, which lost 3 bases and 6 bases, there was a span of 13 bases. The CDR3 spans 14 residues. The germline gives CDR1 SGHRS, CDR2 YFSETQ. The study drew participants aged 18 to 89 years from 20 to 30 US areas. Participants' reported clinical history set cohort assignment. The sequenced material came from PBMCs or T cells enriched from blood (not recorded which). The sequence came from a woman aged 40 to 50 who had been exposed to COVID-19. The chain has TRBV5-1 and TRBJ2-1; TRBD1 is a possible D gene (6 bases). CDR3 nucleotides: TGCGCCAGCAGCTCAACCGGGACACCCAATGAGCAGTTCTTC. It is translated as CASSSTGTPNEQFF.